The clone carrying this TCR beta chain was observed once. Its antigen is unidentified. The V and J ends lost 5 bases and 5 bases, in that order; junction bases with no gene match: 9. The CDR3 consists of 15 residues. The germline V gene encodes CDR1 SGHVS and CDR2 FQNEAQ. This entry comes from a study of T cell repertoires in cytomegalovirus infection. For the study at large: Epitope selection comprised recently identified HLA-C-restricted CMV epitopes and well-studied HLA-B-restricted CMV epitopes. From public TCR beta signatures came an indication of both CMV infection and matching HLA type.

TCRdb ran MiXCR on the reads and lists one entry per CDR3 protein. The sample carries 680,000 or so distinct CDR3 sequences, 33% recorded once. Study conclusions and caveats: Cumulative public TCR beta family frequency identified carriers of CMV plus the relevant HLA. CMV-specific TCR beta clonotypes restricted by HLA-C were the ones dominating the ex vivo response.

This clonotype was obtained from a human donor in good health (CMV status not recorded). Some clones in this sample may be carry-over from other donors' samples. Sequencing was performed on cultured PBMCs, taken from culture after CMV antigen stimulation. V is TRBV7-8 and J is TRBJ1-3; 7 bases fit TRBD1. CDR3 coding DNA: TGTGCCAGCAGCGCGTCAGGGGGGGCGAGAAACACCATATATTTT. This sequence encodes CASSASGGARNTIYF.